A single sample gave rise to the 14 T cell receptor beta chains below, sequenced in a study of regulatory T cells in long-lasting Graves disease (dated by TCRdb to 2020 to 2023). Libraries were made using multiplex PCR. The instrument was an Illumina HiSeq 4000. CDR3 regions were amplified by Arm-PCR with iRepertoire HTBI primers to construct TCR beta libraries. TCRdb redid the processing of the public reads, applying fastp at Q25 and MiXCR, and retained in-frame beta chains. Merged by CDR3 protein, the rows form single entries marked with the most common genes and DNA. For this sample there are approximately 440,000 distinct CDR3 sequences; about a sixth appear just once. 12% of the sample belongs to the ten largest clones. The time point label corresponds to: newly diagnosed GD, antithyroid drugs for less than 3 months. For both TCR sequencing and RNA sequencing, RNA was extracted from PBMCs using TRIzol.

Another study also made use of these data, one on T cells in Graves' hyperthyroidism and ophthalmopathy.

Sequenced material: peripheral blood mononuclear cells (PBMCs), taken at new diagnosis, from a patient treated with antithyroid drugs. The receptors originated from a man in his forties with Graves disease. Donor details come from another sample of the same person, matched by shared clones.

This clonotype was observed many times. CDR3 bases: TGTGCCATCAGTCCGGGACTAGCGGAGACTTACGAGCAGTACTTC. Amino acid sequence: CAISPGLAETYEQYF. The chain is built from TRBV10-3 and TRBJ2-7; 11 bases fit TRBD2. Germline CDR1 and CDR2: ENHRY and SYGVKD. The trim removed 5 bases at V and 4 bases at J, leaving 7 bases unmatched. CDR3 length: 15 amino acids.

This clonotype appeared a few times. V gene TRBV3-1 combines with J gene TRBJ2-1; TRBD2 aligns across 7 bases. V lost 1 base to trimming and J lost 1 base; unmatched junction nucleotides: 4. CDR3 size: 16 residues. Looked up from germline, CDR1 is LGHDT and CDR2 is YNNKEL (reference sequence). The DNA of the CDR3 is TGTGCCAGCAGCCAAGCGGGAGGAGGTTCCTACAATGAGCAGTTCTTC. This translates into CASSQAGGGSYNEQFF.

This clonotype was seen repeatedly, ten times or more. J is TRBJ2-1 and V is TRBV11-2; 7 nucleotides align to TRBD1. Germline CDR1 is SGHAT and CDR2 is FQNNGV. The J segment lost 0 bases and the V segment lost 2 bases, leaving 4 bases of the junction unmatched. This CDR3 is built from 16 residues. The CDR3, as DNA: TGTGCCAGCAGCTTAAGGCGACAGGGCTCCTACAATGAGCAGTTCTTC. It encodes CASSLRRQGSYNEQFF.

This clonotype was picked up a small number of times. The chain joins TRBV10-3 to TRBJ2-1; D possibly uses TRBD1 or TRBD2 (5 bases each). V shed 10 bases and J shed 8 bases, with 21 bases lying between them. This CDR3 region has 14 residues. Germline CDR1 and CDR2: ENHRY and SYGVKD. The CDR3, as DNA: TGTGCCACCGGGGATCGGCGGAAAGGGGATGAGCAGTTCTTC. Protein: CATGDRRKGDEQFF.

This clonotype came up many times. CDR3 residues: CSARDATSGSGELFF. In DNA, the CDR3 is TGCAGTGCTAGAGATGCGACTAGCGGGAGCGGGGAGCTGTTTTTT. This chain joins TRBV20-1 and TRBJ2-2; the match to TRBD2 covers 12 bases. V lost 0 bases, J lost 7 bases, and 3 bases stayed unmatched. This CDR3 contains 15 residues. The germline CDR1 and CDR2 sequences are DFQATT and SNEGSKA (reference sequence).

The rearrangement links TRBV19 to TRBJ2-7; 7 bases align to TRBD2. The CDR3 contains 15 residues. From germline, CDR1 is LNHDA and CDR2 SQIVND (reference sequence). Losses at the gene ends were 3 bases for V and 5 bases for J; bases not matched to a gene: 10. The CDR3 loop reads CASSILSAGVNEQYF. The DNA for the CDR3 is TGTGCCAGTAGTATCCTCTCGGCGGGAGTAAACGAGCAGTACTTC.

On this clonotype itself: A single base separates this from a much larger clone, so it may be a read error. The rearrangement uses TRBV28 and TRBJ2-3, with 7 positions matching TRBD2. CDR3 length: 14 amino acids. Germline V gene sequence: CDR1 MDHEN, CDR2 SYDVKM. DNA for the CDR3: TGTACCAGCAGTTTAGGGACTACCCAGGATACGCAGTATTTT. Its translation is CTSSLGTTQDTQYF. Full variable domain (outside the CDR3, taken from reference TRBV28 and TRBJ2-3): DVKVTQSSRYLVKRTGEKVFLECVQDMDHENMFWYRQDPGLGLRLIYFSYDVKMKEKGDIPEGYSVSREKKERFSLILESASTNQTSMYLCTSSLGTTQDTQYFGPGTRLTVL.

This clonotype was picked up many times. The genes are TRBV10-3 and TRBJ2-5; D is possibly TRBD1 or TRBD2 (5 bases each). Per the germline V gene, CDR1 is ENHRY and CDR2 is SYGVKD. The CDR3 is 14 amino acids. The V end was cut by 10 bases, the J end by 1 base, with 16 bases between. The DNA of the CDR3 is TGTGCCACCGGGGCAGCTTTGGGCCAAGAGACCCAGTACTTC. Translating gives CATGAALGQETQYF.

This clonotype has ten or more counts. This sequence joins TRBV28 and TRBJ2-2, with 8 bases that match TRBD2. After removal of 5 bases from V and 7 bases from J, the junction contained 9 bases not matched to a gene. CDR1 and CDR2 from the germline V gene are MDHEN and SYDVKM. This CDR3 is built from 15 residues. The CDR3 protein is CASSPPGGLIGELFF. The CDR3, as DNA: TGTGCCAGCAGTCCGCCGGGGGGGCTAATCGGGGAGCTGTTTTTT. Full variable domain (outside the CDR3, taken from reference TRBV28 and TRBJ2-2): DVKVTQSSRYLVKRTGEKVFLECVQDMDHENMFWYRQDPGLGLRLIYFSYDVKMKEKGDIPEGYSVSREKKERFSLILESASTNQTSMYLCASSPPGGLIGELFFGEGSRLTVL.

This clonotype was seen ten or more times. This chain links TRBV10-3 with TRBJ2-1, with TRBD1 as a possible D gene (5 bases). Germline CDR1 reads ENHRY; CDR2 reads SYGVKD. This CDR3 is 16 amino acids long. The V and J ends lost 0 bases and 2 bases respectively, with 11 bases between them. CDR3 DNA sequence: TGTGCCATCAGTGAGTCAGGCCTAGGGGCCTACAATGAGCAGTTCTTC. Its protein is CAISESGLGAYNEQFF.

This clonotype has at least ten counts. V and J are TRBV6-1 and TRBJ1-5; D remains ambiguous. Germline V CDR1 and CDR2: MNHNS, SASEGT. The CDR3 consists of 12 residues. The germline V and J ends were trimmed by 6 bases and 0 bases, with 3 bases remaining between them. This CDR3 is CASSDSNQPQHF. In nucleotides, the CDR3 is TGTGCCAGCAGCGATAGCAATCAGCCCCAGCATTTT.

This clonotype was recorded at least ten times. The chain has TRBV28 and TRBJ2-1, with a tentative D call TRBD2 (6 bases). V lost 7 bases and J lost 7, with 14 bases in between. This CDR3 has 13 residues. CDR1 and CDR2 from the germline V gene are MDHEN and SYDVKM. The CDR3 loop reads CASTGGGVNEQFF. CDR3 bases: TGTGCCAGCACAGGAGGCGGGGTAAATGAGCAGTTCTTC.

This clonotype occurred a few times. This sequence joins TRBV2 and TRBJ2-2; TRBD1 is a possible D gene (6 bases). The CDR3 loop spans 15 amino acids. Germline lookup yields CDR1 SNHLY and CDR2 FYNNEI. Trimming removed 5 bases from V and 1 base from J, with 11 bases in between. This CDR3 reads CASSSQGKNTGELFF. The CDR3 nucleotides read TGTGCCAGCAGTTCACAGGGAAAGAACACCGGGGAGCTGTTTTTT.

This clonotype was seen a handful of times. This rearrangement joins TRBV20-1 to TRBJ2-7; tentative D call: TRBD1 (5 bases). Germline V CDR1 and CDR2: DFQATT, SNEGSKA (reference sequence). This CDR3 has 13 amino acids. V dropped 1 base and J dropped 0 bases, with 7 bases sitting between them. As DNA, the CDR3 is TGCAGTGCTAGAGGGACAACCTCCTACGAGCAGTACTTC. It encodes CSARGTTSYEQYF.